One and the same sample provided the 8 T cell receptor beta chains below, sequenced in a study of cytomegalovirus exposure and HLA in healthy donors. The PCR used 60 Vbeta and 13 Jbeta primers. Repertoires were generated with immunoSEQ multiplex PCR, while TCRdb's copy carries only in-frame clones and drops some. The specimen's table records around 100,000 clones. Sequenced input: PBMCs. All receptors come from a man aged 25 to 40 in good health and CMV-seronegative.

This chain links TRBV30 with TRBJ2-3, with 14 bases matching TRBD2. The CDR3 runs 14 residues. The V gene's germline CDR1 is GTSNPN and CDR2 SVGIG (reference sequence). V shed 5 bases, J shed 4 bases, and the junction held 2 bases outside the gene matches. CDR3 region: CAWSTSGGADTQYF. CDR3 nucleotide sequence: TGTGCCTGGTCGACTAGCGGGGGGGCAGATACGCAGTATTTT.

CDR3 residues: CASSPGQLHYEQYF. DNA for the CDR3: TGTGCCAGCTCCCCCGGACAGCTACACTACGAGCAGTACTTC. The gene calls are TRBV18 and TRBJ2-7, with D possibly being TRBD1 (6 bases). CDR1 is KGHSH, CDR2 LQKENI, per germline. The V end was cut by 6 bases, the J end by 3 bases, with 15 bases between. The CDR3 spans 14 residues.

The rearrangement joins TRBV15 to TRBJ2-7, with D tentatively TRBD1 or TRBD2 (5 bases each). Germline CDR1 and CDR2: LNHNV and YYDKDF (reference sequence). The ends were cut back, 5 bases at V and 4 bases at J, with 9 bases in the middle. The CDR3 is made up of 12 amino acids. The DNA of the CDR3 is TGTGCCACCAGCCGAGGGGCGTACGAGCAGTACTTC. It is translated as CATSRGAYEQYF.

The CDR3 is CAISDREYEQYF. In DNA form, the CDR3 reads TGTGCCATCAGTGACAGGGAATACGAGCAGTACTTC. This chain links TRBV10-3 with TRBJ2-7, with D tentatively TRBD1 (5 bases). This CDR3 region has 12 residues. Looked up from germline, CDR1 is ENHRY and CDR2 is SYGVKD. V lost 3 bases, J lost 4 bases, and 7 bases lay in between.

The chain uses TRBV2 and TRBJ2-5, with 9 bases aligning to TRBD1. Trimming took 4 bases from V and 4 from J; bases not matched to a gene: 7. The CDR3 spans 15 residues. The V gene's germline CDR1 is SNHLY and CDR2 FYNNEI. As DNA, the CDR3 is TGTGCCAGCAGTGCACAGGGGGCGCCAGGAGAGACCCAGTACTTC. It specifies CASSAQGAPGETQYF.

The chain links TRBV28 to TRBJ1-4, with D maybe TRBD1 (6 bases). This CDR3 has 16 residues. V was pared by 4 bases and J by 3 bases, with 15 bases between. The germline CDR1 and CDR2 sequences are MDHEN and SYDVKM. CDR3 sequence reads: CASSSGHPVPNEKLFF. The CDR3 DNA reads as TGTGCCAGCAGTTCGGGACACCCCGTTCCTAATGAAAAACTGTTTTTT.

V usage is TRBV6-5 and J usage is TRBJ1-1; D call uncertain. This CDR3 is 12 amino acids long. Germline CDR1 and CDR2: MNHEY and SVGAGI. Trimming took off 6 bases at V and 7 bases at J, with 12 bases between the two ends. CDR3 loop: CASRPERGEAFF. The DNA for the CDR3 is TGTGCCAGCAGACCCGAACGGGGTGAAGCTTTCTTT.

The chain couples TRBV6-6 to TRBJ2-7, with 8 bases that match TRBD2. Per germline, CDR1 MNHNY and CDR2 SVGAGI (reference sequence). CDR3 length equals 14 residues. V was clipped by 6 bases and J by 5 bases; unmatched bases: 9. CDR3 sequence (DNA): TGTGCCAGCAGCCCCAGCGGGGGTATTAACGAGCAGTACTTC. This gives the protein CASSPSGGINEQYF.